This T cell receptor beta chain was found in a study of PD-1 blockade in mismatch repair-deficient tumors (dated by TCRdb to about 2017). About the investigation overall: Between late 2013 and 2016, the trial enrolled roughly 86 consecutive patients with roughly eleven types of mismatch repair-deficient cancer, all of whom had received prior treatment and were progressing. Deep sequencing of TCR CDR3 regions was used to track tumor-associated T cell clones in peripheral blood of patients responding to PD-1 blockade. Broader findings and caveats from the paper: After pembrolizumab, tumor-resident clones, which were often undetectable in blood before treatment, expanded rapidly and then contracted, generally ahead of radiologic responses.

The germline V gene sets CDR1 to KGHSH and CDR2 to LQKENI. The germline V and J ends show losses of 2 bases and 9 bases respectively, and no gene match explains 2 bases of the junction. Counted from cysteine to phenylalanine, this CDR3 has 12 amino acids. Just CDR3 DNA is preserved here, 36 bases in frame from base 1. On this clone itself: Its specific antigen is unknown. One base away there is no much larger clone; base qualities are not given.

For each enrolled patient, mismatch repair deficiency was established using either polymerase chain reaction or immunohistochemistry. Three patients who responded to pembrolizumab therapy underwent TCR sequencing. The phase II trial prospectively evaluated PD-1 blockade with pembrolizumab in advanced mismatch repair-deficient cancers, independent of tissue of origin. Peripheral blood T cell samples were serially collected before and at multiple times after PD-1 blockade was started. Blood sampling times were expressed in weeks after the first pembrolizumab dose. The receptor library was made with the immunoSEQ multiplex PCR assay. Imported from immuneACCESS, the table was reduced by TCRdb to in-frame sequences with V and J called. These copies leave out some clones; in studies compared against another copy, an unresolved V gene accounts for under half, and the cause of the remainder is not known. In this sample the table shows some 120,000 clones, 85% to 90% of which occur a single time. Jointly, the top ten make up about 13% of the sample.

The material was peripheral blood, obtained 44 weeks after starting pembrolizumab. The sequence joins TRBV18 to TRBJ1-1; the central 8 bases match TRBD1. The clonotype was recovered from an adult with mismatch repair-deficient cancer. The CDR3 loop reads CASSPDRGKAFF. The nucleotide sequence is given as TGTGCCAGCTCACCAGACAGGGGTAAAGCTTTCTTT.